The 14 T cell receptor beta chains given below trace back to one sample, sequenced in a study of blood T cell repertoires in COVID-19. Measured with immunoSEQ multiplex PCR; TCRdb has only the in-frame clones, and not every one. Of 380,000 or so clones in the sample, approximately 87% are singletons; the top ten hold over 0.9%. What was sequenced was PBMCs or T cells enriched from blood (not recorded which). These receptors originate from a woman younger than 45 with acute COVID-19.

The chain uses TRBV7-3 and TRBJ2-1; 14 nucleotides agree with TRBD2. The CDR3 is 17 residues long. The V gene end was trimmed by 5 bases and the J gene end by 6 bases; junction bases not matched to a gene: 9. CDR1 is SGHTA and CDR2 is FQGTGA in the germline V gene. CDR3 coding DNA: TGTGCCAGCAGCCTCACGGGACTAGCGGGGGTCGTCAATGAGCAGTTCTTC. Translated, it gives CASSLTGLAGVVNEQFF.

This clone was seen once. Distinct nucleotide sequences in the sample also encode this CDR3. V and J are TRBV30 and TRBJ2-6; 7 nucleotides align to TRBD2. The CDR3 spans 14 residues. After removal of 5 bases from V and 2 bases from J, the junction contained 3 bases not matched to a gene. CDR1 and CDR2 from the germline V gene are GTSNPN and SVGIG (reference sequence). CDR3 in amino acids: CAWRLAAGANVLTF. In DNA, the CDR3 is TGTGCCTGGCGCCTAGCGGCTGGGGCCAACGTCCTGACTTTC.

The V gene is TRBV2, the J gene TRBJ1-5, with a weak D call TRBD1 (6 bases). Germline CDR1 and CDR2: SNHLY and FYNNEI. This CDR3 contains 14 residues. Trimming pared 7 bases from V and 3 bases from J, leaving 13 bases between. CDR3 protein: CASNPRGPNQPQHF. The CDR3, as DNA: TGTGCCAGCAATCCCAGGGGCCCCAATCAGCCCCAGCATTTT.

This clone showed up just a few times. The V and J genes are TRBV21-1 and TRBJ1-2. TRBV21-1 is recorded as a pseudogene. CDR3 size: 16 residues. The CDR3 protein is CASSPRGGEDPYGYTF. The DNA for the CDR3 is TGTGCCAGCAGCCCACGGGGGGGGGAGGACCCCTATGGCTACACCTTC.

V usage is TRBV5-1 and J usage is TRBJ1-4; 8 nucleotides align to TRBD1. Germline CDR1 reads SGHRS; CDR2 reads YFSETQ. The trim removed 0 bases at V and 7 bases at J, leaving 8 bases unmatched. The CDR3 extends over 16 amino acids. The CDR3 DNA sequence: TGCGCCAGCAGCTTGGGGCAGGGGGCGAAGGTTGAAAAACTGTTTTTT. This sequence encodes CASSLGQGAKVEKLFF.

J is TRBJ2-2 and V is TRBV6-5; 8 bases align to TRBD1. J gave up 7 bases and V 7 bases, and 11 bases lay outside the gene matches. Looked up from germline, CDR1 is MNHEY and CDR2 is SVGAGI. The CDR3 is 15 residues long. The CDR3 coding sequence is TGTGCCAGCAAGGGTGGGCAGGGGGCTTACGGGGAGCTGTTTTTT. This translates into CASKGGQGAYGELFF.

The V gene is TRBV21-1, the J gene TRBJ2-7; no check of the table's D call, TRBD1, against the DNA was made. TRBV21-1 is a pseudogene segment. This CDR3 has 14 residues. The CDR3 nucleotides are TGTGCCAGCAGCCATGGGCAGGGTATCTACGAGCAGTACTTC. Its protein product is CASSHGQGIYEQYF.

The chain has TRBV5-1 and TRBJ2-3; TRBD2 agrees at 10 bases. The CDR3 runs to 16 residues. Germline trimming cut 3 bases from V and 3 bases from J; bases unmatched to any gene: 7. Germline V gives CDR1 SGHRS, CDR2 YFSETQ. Here the CDR3 DNA reads TGCGCCAGCAGCTCTCGCGGGACTAGCGAGACAGATACGCAGTATTTT. Protein sequence: CASSSRGTSETDTQYF.

The gene calls are TRBV27 and TRBJ2-7; 9 bases align to TRBD2. Losses at the gene ends were 2 bases for V and 2 bases for J; bases not matched to a gene: 7. Germline V gene sequence: CDR1 MNHEY, CDR2 SMNVEV (reference sequence). The CDR3 has 16 residues. CDR3 residues: CASSLGIAGAAYEQYF. In DNA, the CDR3 is TGTGCCAGCAGTTTAGGAATAGCGGGGGCAGCCTACGAGCAGTACTTC.

The chain uses TRBV5-1 and TRBJ1-5; 12 bases map to TRBD1. CDR3 length: 17 amino acids. Losses at the gene ends were 10 bases for V and 2 bases for J; bases not matched to a gene: 13. Per germline, CDR1 SGHRS and CDR2 YFSETQ. In DNA, the CDR3 is TGCGCCGGAACGGGACAGGGGGCGCGGGAACGCAATCAGCCCCAGCATTTT. It specifies CAGTGQGARERNQPQHF.

The rearrangement uses TRBV19 and TRBJ1-6; 8 bases fit TRBD1. Per germline, CDR1 LNHDA and CDR2 SQIVND (reference sequence). With 3 bases clipped from V and 4 bases from J, the junction kept 11 bases outside the gene matches. The length of the CDR3 is 18 residues. The CDR3 loop is CASSITGQGRSYNSPLHF. Here the CDR3 DNA reads TGTGCCAGTAGTATTACAGGACAGGGAAGGAGTTATAATTCACCCCTCCACTTT.

This chain joins TRBV5-1 and TRBJ2-7; 10 bases fit TRBD1. This CDR3 region has 14 residues. Germline-derived CDR1 and CDR2 are SGHRS and YFSETQ. Trimming at V came to 4 bases and at J to 3 bases, leaving 4 bases not matched to a gene. The CDR3 DNA is TGCGCCAGCAGCCCCGGACAGGGGGGCTACGAGCAGTACTTC. Protein: CASSPGQGGYEQYF.

This clone turned up a few times. The chain employs TRBV27 and TRBJ1-1; D ambiguous. This CDR3 is 13 amino acids long. V was cut by 9 bases and J by 1 base, with 12 bases left in between. Per the germline V gene, CDR1 is MNHEY and CDR2 is SMNVEV (reference sequence). DNA for the CDR3: TGTGCCAGTTCCATCACGAGGAACACTGAAGCTTTCTTT. This translates into CASSITRNTEAFF.

J is TRBJ1-6 and V is TRBV7-9; D might be TRBD1 (5 bases). CDR1 is SEHNR and CDR2 is FQNEAQ in the germline V gene (reference sequence). The CDR3 contains 16 residues. V was clipped by 3 bases and J by 11 bases, with 20 bases between them. The CDR3 reads CASSFIDSVPSAPLHF. The CDR3, as DNA: TGTGCCAGCAGCTTTATCGACAGTGTCCCCTCTGCACCCCTCCACTTT.